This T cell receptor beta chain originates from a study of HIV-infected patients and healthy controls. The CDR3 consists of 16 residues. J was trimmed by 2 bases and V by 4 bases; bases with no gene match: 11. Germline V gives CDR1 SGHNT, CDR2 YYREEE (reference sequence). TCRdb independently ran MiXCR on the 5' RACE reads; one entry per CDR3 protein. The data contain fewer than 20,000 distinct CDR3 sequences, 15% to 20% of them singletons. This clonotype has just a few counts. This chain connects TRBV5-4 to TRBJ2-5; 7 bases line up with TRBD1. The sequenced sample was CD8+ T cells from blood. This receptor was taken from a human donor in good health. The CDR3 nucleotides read TGTGCCAGCAGCGCAACCGGGACAGCCCCTCAAGAGACCCAGTACTTC. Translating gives CASSATGTAPQETQYF.